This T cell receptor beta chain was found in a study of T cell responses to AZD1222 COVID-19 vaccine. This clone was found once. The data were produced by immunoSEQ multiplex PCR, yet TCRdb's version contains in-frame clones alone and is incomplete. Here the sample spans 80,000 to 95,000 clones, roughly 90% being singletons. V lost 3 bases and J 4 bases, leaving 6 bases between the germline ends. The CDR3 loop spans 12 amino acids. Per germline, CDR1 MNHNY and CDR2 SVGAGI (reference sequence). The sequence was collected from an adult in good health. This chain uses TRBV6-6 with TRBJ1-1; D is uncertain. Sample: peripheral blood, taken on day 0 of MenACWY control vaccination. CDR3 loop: CASSYKATEAFF. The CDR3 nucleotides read TGTGCCAGCAGTTATAAAGCCACTGAAGCTTTCTTT.